Shown below are 29 T cell receptor beta chains from a single sample sequenced in a study of blood T cell repertoires in COVID-19. TCRdb's table, derived via immunoSEQ multiplex PCR, lists solely in-frame clones and lacks some. Of around 130,000 clones in the sample, around 89% are singletons; the top ten hold about 27%. Material: peripheral blood. All receptors come from a man aged 70 or older with active or convalescent COVID-19.

The chain recombines TRBV7-9 with TRBJ2-1; 12 positions agree with TRBD2. Germline V gene lookup returns CDR1 SEHNR and CDR2 FQNEAQ (reference sequence). The V segment lost 5 bases and the J segment 5 bases; nucleotides outside the gene matches: 4. The CDR3 sequence is 15 residues long. The CDR3 loop reads CASSRRLAGDNEQFF. CDR3 bases: TGTGCCAGCAGCCGCCGACTAGCGGGAGACAATGAGCAGTTCTTC. The full variable domain, in which reference TRBV7-9 and TRBJ2-1 provide the parts outside the CDR3, is DTGVSQNPRHKITKRGQNVTFRCDPISEHNRLYWYRQTLGQGPEFLTYFQNEAQLEKSRLLSDRFSAERPKGSFSTLEIQRTEQGDSAMYLCASSRRLAGDNEQFFGPGTRLTVL.

The V call is TRBV11-2, the J call TRBJ1-6; TRBD1 might be the D (6 bases). V was pared by 2 bases and J by 4 bases, with 18 bases between. This CDR3 comprises 18 residues. The V gene's germline CDR1 is SGHAT and CDR2 FQNNGV. The CDR3 loop is CASSLNRERIGYNSPLHF. The DNA for the CDR3 is TGTGCCAGCAGCTTAAACAGGGAGCGGATAGGATATAATTCACCCCTCCACTTT. Supplemented by reference TRBV11-2 and TRBJ1-6, the full variable domain reads EAGVAQSPRYKIIEKRQSVAFWCNPISGHATLYWYQQILGQGPKLLIQFQNNGVVDDSQLPKDRFSAERLKGVDSTLKIQPAKLEDSAVYLCASSLNRERIGYNSPLHFGNGTRLTVT.

The chain recombines TRBV6-5 with TRBJ2-1, with TRBD1 as a possible D gene (5 bases). CDR3 length equals 15 residues. Germline values: CDR1 MNHEY, CDR2 SVGAGI. V was pared by 0 bases and J by 7 bases, with 13 bases between. The CDR3 here is CASSYSGERANEQFF. In nucleotides, the CDR3 is TGTGCCAGCAGTTACTCAGGGGAAAGAGCAAATGAGCAGTTCTTC.

The chain has TRBV5-1 and TRBJ1-2; 10 bases are a match to TRBD1. From germline, CDR1 is SGHRS and CDR2 YFSETQ. This CDR3 has 16 residues. V lost 1 base to trimming and J lost 6 bases; unmatched junction nucleotides: 9. CDR3 loop: CASSLRETGGPHGYTF. Here the CDR3 DNA reads TGCGCCAGCAGCTTGCGCGAGACAGGGGGCCCACATGGCTACACCTTC.

The V gene is TRBV14, the J gene TRBJ2-6; no clear D gene. The CDR3 is made up of 13 amino acids. Germline V lookup: CDR1 SGHDN, CDR2 FVKESK. V lost 8 bases to trimming and J lost 0 bases, with 5 bases between them. The CDR3 nucleotides read TGTGCCAGCCGGAGCTCTGGGGCCAACGTCCTGACTTTC. It specifies CASRSSGANVLTF.

The chain is built from TRBV5-1 and TRBJ2-3, with 10 bases lining up with TRBD2. Germline V CDR1 and CDR2: SGHRS, YFSETQ. Germline trimming cut 3 bases from V and 4 bases from J; bases unmatched to any gene: 5. The CDR3 totals 15 residues. The CDR3 sequence is CASSSGLAAADTQYF. The CDR3 DNA reads as TGCGCCAGCAGCTCCGGACTAGCGGCGGCAGATACGCAGTATTTT.

The CDR3 sequence: CASTLVGQLEAFF. The CDR3 DNA reads as TGTGCCAGCACCCTTGTGGGACAGCTAGAAGCTTTCTTT. V is TRBV12-3 or TRBV12-4 and J is TRBJ1-1; 7 nucleotides agree with TRBD1. The CDR3 sequence is 13 residues long. After removal of 7 bases from V and 8 bases from J, the junction contained 10 bases not matched to a gene.

A remark on this clone: The germline gene is not matched at one end of the junction; a read error may be the cause. The rearrangement joins TRBV7-7 to TRBJ1-2; D is unclear. Germline V lookup: CDR1 SSHAT, CDR2 FNYEAQ (reference sequence). The CDR3 has 15 residues. The CDR3 loop reads CASSPQRITNYGYTF. Written as DNA, the CDR3 is TGTGCTAGCAGCCCCCAGCGAATTACTAACTATGGCTACACCTTC. Drawing the rest from reference TRBV7-7 and TRBJ1-2, the complete variable domain is GAGVSQSPRYKVTKRGQDVTLRCDPISSHATLYWYQQALGQGPEFLTYFNYEAQPDKSGLPSDRFSAERPEGSISTLTIQRTEQRDSAMYRCASSPQRITNYGYTFGSGTRLTVV.

This clone was seen a single time. The J gene is TRBJ1-1, the V gene TRBV7-9, with D perhaps TRBD1 (6 bases). V was clipped by 5 bases and J by 1 base, with 11 bases between them. Germline V gene sequence: CDR1 SEHNR, CDR2 FQNEAQ (reference sequence). This CDR3 comprises 14 residues. The CDR3 spells CASSMGQSNTEAFF. In nucleotides, the CDR3 is TGTGCCAGCAGCATGGGACAATCGAACACTGAAGCTTTCTTT.

The chain is built from TRBV7-3 and TRBJ2-7; D might be TRBD2 (5 bases). V was clipped by 0 bases and J by 0 bases, with 9 bases between them. Germline assignment: CDR1 SGHTA and CDR2 FQGTGA. The CDR3 has 15 amino acids. The CDR3 region has the DNA TGTGCCAGCAGCTTAACTGGACTGGCCTCCTACGAGCAGTACTTC. The encoded protein is CASSLTGLASYEQYF.

Remarks on this clone: The same CDR3 can be traced to other DNA sequences in this sample. The V and J genes are TRBV18 and TRBJ2-1; TRBD1 aligns across 12 bases. This CDR3 has 19 residues. Per the germline V gene, CDR1 is KGHSH and CDR2 is LQKENI. The ends lost 2 bases at V and 6 bases at J; junction bases unmatched: 14. The CDR3 loop is CASSPAGTGGFVGRNEQFF. Written as DNA, the CDR3 is TGTGCCAGCTCACCAGCCGGGACAGGGGGCTTTGTAGGTCGCAATGAGCAGTTCTTC.

The rearrangement links TRBV5-1 to TRBJ2-2; 11 bases fit TRBD1. Germline lookup yields CDR1 SGHRS and CDR2 YFSETQ. V was pared by 2 bases and J by 7 bases, with 10 bases of the junction left unmatched. The CDR3 has 17 amino acids. In DNA, the CDR3 is TGCGCCAGCAGCTTTCGATCCGGGACAGGGGGGCTCGGGGAGCTGTTTTTT. Its translation: CASSFRSGTGGLGELFF.

V gene TRBV4-1 combines with J gene TRBJ1-6; D remains unclear. The length of the CDR3 is 16 residues. The V and J ends lost 1 base and 7 bases respectively, with 14 bases between them. The germline CDR1 and CDR2 sequences are MGHRA and YSYEKL. CDR3 region: CASSQAGEGENSPLHF. The CDR3 DNA reads as TGCGCCAGCAGCCAAGCCGGGGAGGGCGAGAATTCACCCCTCCACTTT.

A few counts support this clone. The chain joins TRBV7-3 to TRBJ2-7; TRBD1 matches 7 bases. The CDR3 length is 13 residues. Germline loops: CDR1 SGHTA, CDR2 FQGTGA. Germline trimming cut 0 bases from V and 6 bases from J; bases unmatched to any gene: 2. CDR3 coding DNA: TGTGCCAGCAGCTTAACGGACAGGAGCGAGCAGTACTTC. It specifies CASSLTDRSEQYF.

The chain carries TRBV6-5 and TRBJ2-7; 10 bases align to TRBD1. In germline, CDR1 is MNHEY, CDR2 SVGAGI. J lost 6 bases, V lost 2 bases, and 7 bases had no gene match. The CDR3 sequence is 15 residues long. The CDR3 spells CASSYLGQGGFEQYF. Written as DNA, the CDR3 is TGTGCCAGCAGTTACCTAGGACAGGGGGGTTTCGAGCAGTACTTC.

CDR3 in amino acids: CASSLGASYEQYF. The CDR3 DNA follows: TGCGCCAGCAGCTTGGGGGCATCCTACGAGCAGTACTTC. This chain links TRBV5-1 with TRBJ2-7; no clear D gene. The length of the CDR3 is 13 residues. V shed 0 bases and J shed 1 base, with 5 bases lying between them. The germline CDR1 and CDR2 sequences are SGHRS and YFSETQ.

The V and J genes are TRBV5-1 and TRBJ2-3; tentative D call: TRBD2 (7 bases). Germline CDR1 reads SGHRS; CDR2 reads YFSETQ. This CDR3 comprises 16 residues. The V gene lost 2 bases and the J gene lost 2 bases, with 15 bases spanning the gap. CDR3 in amino acids: CASSLQGGSYTDTQYF. In DNA, the CDR3 is TGCGCCAGCAGCTTACAGGGAGGGAGCTACACAGATACGCAGTATTTT.

The V gene is TRBV27, the J gene TRBJ2-3; weak D call: TRBD1 (5 bases). The CDR3 covers 15 residues. The V and J ends lost 4 bases and 3 bases respectively, with 14 bases between them. Germline V gene sequence: CDR1 MNHEY, CDR2 SMNVEV (reference sequence). The CDR3 here is CASSSSRVGTDTQYF. In nucleotides, the CDR3 is TGTGCCAGCAGTTCAAGCAGGGTAGGGACAGATACGCAGTATTTT.

This clone was picked up one time. The chain recombines TRBV2 with TRBJ1-3, with D hard to call. CDR1 is SNHLY, CDR2 FYNNEI, per germline. Trimming removed 2 bases from V and 4 bases from J, with 12 bases in between. The length of the CDR3 is 15 residues. CDR3 DNA sequence: TGTGCCAGCAGTGAAAGCGGGGAAGTCGGAAACACCATATATTTT. This sequence encodes CASSESGEVGNTIYF. Variable domain in full (rest from reference TRBV2 and TRBJ1-3): EPEVTQTPSHQVTQMGQEVILRCVPISNHLYFYWYRQILGQKVEFLVSFYNNEISEKSEIFDDQFSVERPDGSNFTLKIRSTKLEDSAMYFCASSESGEVGNTIYFGEGSWLTVV.

The chain uses TRBV19 and TRBJ2-2, with 13 nucleotides matching TRBD2. This CDR3 has 16 amino acids. Germline CDR1 reads LNHDA; CDR2 reads SQIVND (reference sequence). Trimming at V came to 7 bases and at J to 7 bases, leaving 9 bases not matched to a gene. CDR3 protein: CASKLGLAGVVGELFF. The DNA of the CDR3 is TGTGCCAGTAAACTAGGACTAGCGGGAGTGGTCGGGGAGCTGTTTTTT.

Only a few counts were recorded for this clone. This chain links TRBV28 with TRBJ2-2, with D tentatively TRBD1 (6 bases). The CDR3 extends over 15 amino acids. CDR1 and CDR2 from the germline V gene are MDHEN and SYDVKM. The germline V and J ends were trimmed by 5 bases and 1 base, with 11 bases remaining between them. CDR3 residues: CASSRQEMNTGELFF. The CDR3 bases are TGTGCCAGCAGTCGACAGGAAATGAACACCGGGGAGCTGTTTTTT.

This chain uses TRBV18 with TRBJ1-6, with D unclear. V lost 0 bases and J 7 bases, leaving 16 bases between the germline ends. Germline CDR1 is KGHSH and CDR2 is LQKENI. This CDR3 region has 17 residues. CDR3 coding DNA: TGTGCCAGCTCACCACCGATCTGGTTCGAGAGGAATTCACCCCTCCACTTT. Translating gives CASSPPIWFERNSPLHF.

This chain joins TRBV27 and TRBJ2-3, with 10 bases matching TRBD2. V shed 7 bases and J 0 bases; nucleotides not matched to a gene: 1. The germline gives CDR1 MNHEY, CDR2 SMNVEV (reference sequence). CDR3 length: 14 amino acids. The CDR3 sequence is CASKLAGSTDTQYF. CDR3 DNA sequence: TGTGCCAGCAAACTAGCGGGAAGCACAGATACGCAGTATTTT.

The CDR3 DNA sequence: TGTGCCACCAGTGTCGCTAGCGGGAGCCCCGATACGCAGTATTTT. Translation: CATSVASGSPDTQYF. The chain links TRBV24-1 to TRBJ2-3, with 10 bases lining up with TRBD2. In germline, CDR1 is KGHDR, CDR2 SFDVKD. This CDR3 contains 15 residues. V dropped 5 bases and J dropped 6; count of bases not matched to a gene: 7.

The CDR3 loop is CASSLFRGHLPLRDTQYF. In DNA, the CDR3 is TGTGCCAGCAGTTTATTTCGGGGACACCTCCCCCTGCGCGATACGCAGTATTTT. The gene calls are TRBV28 and TRBJ2-3, with a tentative D call TRBD1 (6 bases). The ends were cut back, 1 base at V and 6 bases at J, with 23 bases in the middle. This CDR3 spans 18 amino acids. Per germline, CDR1 MDHEN and CDR2 SYDVKM.

V usage is TRBV19 and J usage is TRBJ1-1; 8 positions match TRBD1. V trimming: 1 base; J trimming: 5 bases; junction bases outside the gene matches: 9. Germline V gives CDR1 LNHDA, CDR2 SQIVND (reference sequence). There are 16 residues in the CDR3. The CDR3 bases are TGTGCCAGTAGTATAGCACAGGGGGGTTTTTGGACTGAAGCTTTCTTT. This codes for CASSIAQGGFWTEAFF.

The chain links TRBV6-5 to TRBJ1-1, with TRBD1 matching 8 bases. The CDR3 is 14 residues long. J gave up 2 bases and V 4 bases, and 3 bases lay outside the gene matches. From germline, CDR1 is MNHEY and CDR2 SVGAGI. CDR3 sequence (DNA): TGTGCCAGCAGTTCAGGGGGCTCAAACACTGAAGCTTTCTTT. Its protein is CASSSGGSNTEAFF.

The chain carries TRBV28 and TRBJ1-4; D is uncertain. The CDR3 contains 13 residues. Per germline, CDR1 MDHEN and CDR2 SYDVKM. V was shortened by 5 bases and J by 3 bases, with 7 bases between the two germline ends. In DNA form, the CDR3 reads TGTGCCAGCAGTACAGTCCCTAATGAAAAACTGTTTTTT. Translating gives CASSTVPNEKLFF.

The CDR3 region is CASSLGQTVSGNTIYF. The CDR3, as DNA: TGCGCCAGCAGCTTGGGTCAGACAGTCTCTGGAAACACCATATATTTT. This chain uses TRBV5-1 with TRBJ1-3; maybe TRBD1 (5 bases). V was pared by 0 bases and J by 0 bases, with 10 bases between. The CDR3 is 16 amino acids. The germline CDR1 and CDR2 sequences are SGHRS and YFSETQ.